Given below is one T cell receptor beta chain in context. The CDR3 is 14 amino acids. The germline gives CDR1 KGHSH, CDR2 LQKENI. J lost 11 bases, V lost 3 bases, and 10 bases had no gene match. TCRdb keeps only in-frame clones here, not all; method: immunoSEQ multiplex PCR. This table holds about 180,000 clones, more than 70% found once. This record comes from a study of blood T cell repertoires in COVID-19. Study background: PBMCs, B-cell-depleted T cells, or T cells were the source of the cDNA or gDNA that made up the material.

The genes are TRBV18 and TRBJ1-2; 9 nucleotides agree with TRBD1. The clonotype was recovered from a woman younger than 45 who had recovered from COVID-19. The specimen sequenced was PBMCs or T cells enriched from blood (not recorded which). This CDR3 reads CASSPVRDRVAYTF. Written as DNA, the CDR3 is TGTGCCAGCTCACCTGTTAGGGACAGGGTAGCTTACACCTTC.